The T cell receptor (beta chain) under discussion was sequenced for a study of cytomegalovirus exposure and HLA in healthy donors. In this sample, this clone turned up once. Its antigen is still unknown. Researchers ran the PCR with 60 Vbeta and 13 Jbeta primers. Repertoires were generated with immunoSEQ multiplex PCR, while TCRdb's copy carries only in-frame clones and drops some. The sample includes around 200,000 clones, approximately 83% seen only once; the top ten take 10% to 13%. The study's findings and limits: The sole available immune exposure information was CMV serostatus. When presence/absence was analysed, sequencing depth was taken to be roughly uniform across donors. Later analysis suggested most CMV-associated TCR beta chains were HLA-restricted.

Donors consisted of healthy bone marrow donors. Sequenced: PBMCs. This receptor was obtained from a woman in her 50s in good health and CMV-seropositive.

The CDR3, as DNA: TGTGCCAGTAGCAGACAGGAAAATCAGCCCCAGCATTTT. As protein: CASSRQENQPQHF. This chain links TRBV19 with TRBJ1-5; D may be TRBD1 (6 bases). V lost 6 bases and J lost 4, with 10 bases in between. Germline CDR1 LNHDA, CDR2 SQIVND (reference sequence). The CDR3 contains 13 residues.